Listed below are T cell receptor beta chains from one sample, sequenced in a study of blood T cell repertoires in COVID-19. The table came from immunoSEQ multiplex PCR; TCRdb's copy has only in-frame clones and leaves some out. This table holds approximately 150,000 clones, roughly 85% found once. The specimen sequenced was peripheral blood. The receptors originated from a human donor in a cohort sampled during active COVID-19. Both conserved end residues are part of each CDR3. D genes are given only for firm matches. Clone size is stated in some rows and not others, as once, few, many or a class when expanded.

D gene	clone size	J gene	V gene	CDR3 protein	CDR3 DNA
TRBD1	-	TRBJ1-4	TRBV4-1	CASSREGGSNEKLFF	TGCGCCAGCAGCCGAGAAGGGGGCTCTAATGAAAAACTGTTTTTT
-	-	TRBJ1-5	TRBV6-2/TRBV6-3	CASSAGALSNQPQHF	TGTGCCAGCAGCGCAGGGGCCCTTAGCAATCAGCCCCAGCATTTT
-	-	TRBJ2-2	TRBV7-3	CASSLPGLSTGELFF	TGTGCCAGCAGTCTCCCGGGACTCTCCACCGGGGAGCTGTTTTTT
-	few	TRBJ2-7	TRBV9	CASSVGQSSYEQYF	TGTGCCAGCAGCGTAGGACAGTCATCCTACGAGCAGTACTTC
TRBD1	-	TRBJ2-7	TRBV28	CASSVPGQGGYEQYF	TGTGCCAGCAGTGTCCCGGGACAGGGGGGTTACGAGCAGTACTTC
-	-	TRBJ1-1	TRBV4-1	CASSQEGLQMNTEAFF	TGCGCCAGCAGCCAAGAGGGCTTACAGATGAACACTGAAGCTTTCTTT
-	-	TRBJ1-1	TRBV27	CASTGPPNTEAFF	TGTGCCAGCACCGGTCCACCGAACACTGAAGCTTTCTTT
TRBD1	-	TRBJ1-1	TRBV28	CASSLNRGRSTEAFF	TGTGCCAGCAGTCTAAACAGGGGCAGGAGCACTGAAGCTTTCTTT
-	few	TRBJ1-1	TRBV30	CASQRGNTEAFF	TGTGCCTCACAGCGGGGAAACACTGAAGCTTTCTTT
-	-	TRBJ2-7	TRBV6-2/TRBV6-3	CASSYSTVHSYEQYF	TGTGCCAGCAGTTACAGTACGGTTCACTCCTACGAGCAGTACTTC
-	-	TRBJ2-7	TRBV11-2	CASSLGQRSDEQYF	TGTGCCAGCAGCTTAGGACAGAGGAGCGACGAGCAGTACTTC
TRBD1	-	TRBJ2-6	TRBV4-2	CASSQAQGISGANVLTF	TGTGCCAGCAGCCAAGCACAGGGGATTTCTGGGGCCAACGTCCTGACTTTC
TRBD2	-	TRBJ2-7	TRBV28	CASSLSQFATSGSYEQYF	TGTGCCAGCAGTTTATCCCAATTCGCTACTAGCGGGAGCTACGAGCAGTACTTC
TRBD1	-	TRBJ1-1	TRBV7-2	CASSSGTASTEAFF	TGTGCCAGCAGCTCAGGGACAGCGAGCACTGAAGCTTTCTTT
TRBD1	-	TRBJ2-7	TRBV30	CAWSAGQGRNEQYF	TGTGCCTGGAGTGCGGGACAGGGGCGTAACGAGCAGTACTTC
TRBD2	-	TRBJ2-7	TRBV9	CASSRISPGGNYEQYF	TGTGCCAGCAGTCGTATCTCTCCCGGGGGGAACTACGAGCAGTACTTC
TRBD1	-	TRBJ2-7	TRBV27	CASRGQGPGLGGYEQYF	TGTGCCAGCAGGGGACAGGGACCCGGACTAGGGGGCTACGAGCAGTACTTC
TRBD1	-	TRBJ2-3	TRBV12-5	CASGEGGQGASDTQYF	TGTGCTAGTGGTGAAGGGGGACAGGGGGCATCAGATACGCAGTATTTT
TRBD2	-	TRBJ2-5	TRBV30	CAWSGLAGGAQETQYF	TGTGCCTGGTCCGGACTAGCGGGAGGGGCCCAAGAGACCCAGTACTTC
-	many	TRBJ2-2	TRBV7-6	CASSTRISDRGGTGELFF	TGTGCCAGCAGCACACGAATATCAGACAGGGGAGGGACCGGGGAGCTGTTTTTT
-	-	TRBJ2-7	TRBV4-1	CASSQVTDSYEQYF	TGCGCCAGCAGCCAAGTCACAGACTCCTACGAGCAGTACTTC
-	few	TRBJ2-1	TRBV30	CAWSVRRTAYNEQFF	TGTGCCTGGAGTGTACGTAGGACAGCCTACAATGAGCAGTTCTTC
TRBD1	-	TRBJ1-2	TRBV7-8	CASSHGQGAPNGGYTF	TGTGCCAGCAGCCACGGACAGGGGGCACCTAATGGCGGCTACACCTTC
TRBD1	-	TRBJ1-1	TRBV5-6	CASSLIGQGFTEAFF	TGTGCCAGCAGCTTGATAGGACAGGGGTTCACTGAAGCTTTCTTT
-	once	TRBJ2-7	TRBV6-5	CASSRGSYEQYF	TGTGCCAGCTCGAGGGGGAGCTACGAGCAGTACTTC
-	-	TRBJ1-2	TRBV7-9	CASSLFTGFPPLYGYTF	TGTGCCAGCAGCTTATTTACGGGGTTTCCGCCCCTCTATGGCTACACCTTC
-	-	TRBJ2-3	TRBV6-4	CASSRLGLNTDTQYF	TGTGCCAGCAGCCGACTGGGACTGAACACAGATACGCAGTATTTT
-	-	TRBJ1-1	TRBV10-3	CAIRIRDLGTEAFF	TGTGCCATCAGAATCCGGGACTTGGGCACTGAAGCTTTCTTT
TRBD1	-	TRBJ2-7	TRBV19	CASSPRDRAYEQYF	TGTGCCAGTAGTCCCCGGGACAGGGCCTACGAGCAGTACTTC
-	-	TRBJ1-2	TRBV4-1	CASSQDLERGSSGYTF	TGCGCCAGCAGCCAAGATCTGGAGCGGGGCTCCTCGGGCTACACCTTC
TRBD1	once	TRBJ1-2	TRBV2	CASRTLTGGETTYGYTF	TGTGCCAGCAGGACTCTGACAGGGGGAGAAACCACCTATGGCTACACCTTC
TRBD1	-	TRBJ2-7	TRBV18	CASSTRQGTHEQYF	TGTGCCAGCTCCACCCGACAGGGTACCCACGAGCAGTACTTC
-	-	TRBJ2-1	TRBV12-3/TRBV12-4	CASREGGAEQFF	TGTGCCAGCAGGGAGGGTGGTGCTGAGCAGTTCTTC
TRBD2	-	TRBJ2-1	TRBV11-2	CASSLTSGGYNEQFF	TGTGCCAGCAGCTTGACTAGCGGGGGCTACAATGAGCAGTTCTTC
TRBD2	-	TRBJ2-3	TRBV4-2	CASSQEGGRRGLATTDTQYF	TGTGCCAGCAGCCAAGAAGGGGGAAGGAGGGGACTAGCGACCACAGATACGCAGTATTTT
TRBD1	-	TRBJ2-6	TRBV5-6	CASSSLGQGSSGANVLTF	TGTGCCAGCAGCTCACTTGGACAGGGAAGCTCTGGGGCCAACGTCCTGACTTTC
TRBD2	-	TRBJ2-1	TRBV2	CASSVLAGSYNEQFF	TGTGCCAGCAGCGTTCTAGCGGGCTCCTACAATGAGCAGTTCTTC
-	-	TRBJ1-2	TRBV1	CTSSQETEAGGYTF	TGCACCAGCAGCCAAGAAACCGAAGCCGGTGGCTACACCTTC
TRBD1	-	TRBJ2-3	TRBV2	CASSGGQLTDTQYF	TGTGCCAGCAGTGGGGGACAGCTCACAGATACGCAGTATTTT
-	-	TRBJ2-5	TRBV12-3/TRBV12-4	CASSLTQGETQYF	TGTGCCAGCAGTCTAACCCAGGGGGAGACCCAGTACTTC
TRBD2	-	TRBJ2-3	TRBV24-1	CATSDSSGVTDTQYF	TGTGCCACCAGTGACTCTAGCGGGGTTACAGATACGCAGTATTTT
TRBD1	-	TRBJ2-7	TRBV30	CAWSDRQGGGHEQYF	TGTGCCTGGAGCGACCGACAGGGGGGCGGACACGAGCAGTACTTC
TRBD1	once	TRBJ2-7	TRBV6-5	CASGGTGLYEQYF	TGTGCCAGCGGGGGGACAGGACTCTACGAGCAGTACTTC
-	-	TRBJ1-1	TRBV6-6	CASRTANTEAFF	TGTGCCAGCAGGACAGCGAACACTGAAGCTTTCTTT
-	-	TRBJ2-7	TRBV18	CASSLRGAGRFNEQYF	TGTGCCAGCTCGCTCAGGGGGGCAGGGAGATTCAACGAGCAGTACTTC
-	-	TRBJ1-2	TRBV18	CASSPSRTAAIYGYTF	TGTGCCAGCTCACCCTCCCGGACAGCAGCGATCTATGGCTACACCTTC